A selection of T cell receptor beta chains follows, all from one sample in a study of cytotoxic CD8 clonotypes in ibrutinib-treated CLL. The data were produced by immunoSEQ multiplex PCR, yet TCRdb's version contains in-frame clones alone and is incomplete. The table has 200,000 to 250,000 clones, 70% seen once; the top ten hold approximately 15%. Sequenced material: PBMCs, taken after 24 months of ibrutinib treatment. Source of these receptors: a human donor with chronic lymphocytic leukemia. Each CDR3 is given with its conserved first and last residue.

v_gene: TRBV28
j_gene: TRBJ2-7
CDR3aa: CASWPLSGATSGSSPYEQYF

v_gene: TRBV25-1
j_gene: TRBJ1-4
CDR3aa: CASREGGKVGEKLFF

v_gene: TRBV4-3
j_gene: TRBJ2-1
CDR3aa: CASSLALAGYDEQFF

v_gene: TRBV6-6
j_gene: TRBJ2-7
CDR3aa: CASSLTQGLWDVQYF

v_gene: TRBV7-7
j_gene: TRBJ2-1
CDR3aa: CASSLGVSYNEQFF

v_gene: TRBV10-3
j_gene: TRBJ1-1
CDR3aa: CAITLGGAEEAFF

v_gene: TRBV5-1
j_gene: TRBJ2-5
CDR3aa: CASSLSAGTGEAQYF

v_gene: TRBV7-9
j_gene: TRBJ2-2
CDR3aa: CASSGQGSTGELFF

v_gene: TRBV10-1
j_gene: TRBJ2-3
CDR3aa: CASSEFGSPQDTQYF

v_gene: TRBV14
j_gene: TRBJ2-7
CDR3aa: CASSQEGGATYEQYF

v_gene: TRBV6-5
j_gene: TRBJ1-2
CDR3aa: CASSQQGGSGGYTF

v_gene: TRBV6-6
j_gene: TRBJ2-7
CDR3aa: CASRGTSGGLEQYF

v_gene: TRBV11-3
j_gene: TRBJ2-2
CDR3aa: CASSFSAVETGELFF

v_gene: TRBV4-1
j_gene: TRBJ2-5
CDR3aa: CASSHLEGETQYF

v_gene: TRBV5-1
j_gene: TRBJ2-5
CDR3aa: CASSFGPAGGMETQYF